This T cell receptor (beta chain) appears in the sequencing data of a study of T-cell reconstitution after alpha-beta-depleted transplantation in children. CDR1 is DFQATT and CDR2 is SNEGSKA in the germline V gene (reference sequence). This CDR3 spans 15 amino acids. V lost 3 bases and J 2 bases, leaving 17 bases between the germline ends. A library of TCRbeta sequences, prepared with unique molecular identifiers, was generated. TCRdb redid the calling of the PCR reads with MiXCR, one entry per CDR3 protein. The sample has around 93,000 distinct CDR3 sequences, about 8% seen once. This clonotype came up many times.

The chain employs TRBV20-1 and TRBJ2-7, with a possible D match to TRBD2 (6 bases). The receptor was isolated from a human donor who donated a stem cell graft to a child with congenital amegakaryocytic thrombocytopenia. This specimen consisted of PBMCs from the stem cell graft donor, obtained from the stem cell graft. The CDR3 bases are TGCAGTGCTAGCCTTCCGGGGACTGAGCCCTACGAGCAGTACTTC. This codes for CSASLPGTEPYEQYF.